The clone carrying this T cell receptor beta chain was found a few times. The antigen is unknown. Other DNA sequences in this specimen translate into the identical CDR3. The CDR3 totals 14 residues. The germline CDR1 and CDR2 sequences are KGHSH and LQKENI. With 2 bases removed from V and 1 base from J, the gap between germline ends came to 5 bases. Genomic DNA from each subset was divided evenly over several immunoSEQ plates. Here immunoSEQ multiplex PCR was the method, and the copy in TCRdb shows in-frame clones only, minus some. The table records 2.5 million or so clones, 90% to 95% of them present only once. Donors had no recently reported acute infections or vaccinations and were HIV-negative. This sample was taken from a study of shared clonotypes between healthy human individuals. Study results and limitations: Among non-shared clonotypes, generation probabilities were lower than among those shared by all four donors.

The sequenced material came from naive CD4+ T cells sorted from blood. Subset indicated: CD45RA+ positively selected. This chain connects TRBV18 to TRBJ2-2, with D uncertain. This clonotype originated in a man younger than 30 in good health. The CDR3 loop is CASSPGQNTGELFF. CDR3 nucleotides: TGTGCCAGCTCACCAGGGCAGAACACCGGGGAGCTGTTTTTT.